One sample yielded the 7 T cell receptor beta chains listed below, sequenced in a study of shared clonotypes between healthy human individuals. Data came from immunoSEQ multiplex PCR; TCRdb stores just in-frame clones and leaves some out. Seen here are roughly 220,000 clones, approximately 70% observed once, and the top ten hold around 10%. The sample consisted of memory CD4+ T cells sorted from blood. Indicated subset: CD45RA-negative fraction. These receptors came from a man aged 25-45 years in good health.

This clone was seen a few times. The chain is built from TRBV27 and TRBJ2-1; 10 nucleotides match TRBD2. Trimming removed 2 bases from V and 6 bases from J; junction bases left unmatched: 7. This CDR3 is built from 16 residues. CDR1 and CDR2 (germline): MNHEY, SMNVEV (reference sequence). CDR3 residues: CASSLGLASGSNEQFF. The CDR3 DNA reads TGTGCCAGCAGTTTAGGGTTGGCTAGCGGGAGCAATGAGCAGTTCTTC.

V usage is TRBV18 and J usage is TRBJ1-3; D remains unclear. This CDR3 spans 15 amino acids. V was pared by 4 bases and J by 2 bases, with 12 bases between. CDR1 and CDR2 from the germline V gene are KGHSH and LQKENI. The DNA for the CDR3 is TGTGCCAGCTCACTAGTCAGCCCCCCTGGAAACACCATATATTTT. Translation gives CASSLVSPPGNTIYF.

This clone was seen just once. This rearrangement joins TRBV6-5 to TRBJ2-1; D remains ambiguous. This CDR3 comprises 12 residues. Germline assignment: CDR1 MNHEY and CDR2 SVGAGI. V was clipped by 5 bases and J by 4 bases, with 6 bases between them. CDR3 protein: CASSVLYNEQFF. As DNA, the CDR3 is TGTGCCAGCAGTGTCCTTTACAATGAGCAGTTCTTC.

This clone was observed a few times. The chain recombines TRBV6-1 with TRBJ1-5; D gene uncertain. Germline-derived CDR1 and CDR2 are MNHNS and SASEGT. CDR3 size: 15 residues. Trimming stripped 3 bases from V and 7 bases from J, with 16 bases between. CDR3 amino acids: CASSDLDGSSQPQHF. DNA of the CDR3: TGTGCCAGCAGTGATTTAGATGGCTCGAGCCAGCCCCAGCATTTT.

The rearrangement uses TRBV5-5 and TRBJ2-7; D gene uncertain. This CDR3 spans 16 amino acids. The V gene lost 1 base and the J gene lost 6 bases, with 20 bases spanning the gap. Germline CDR1 is SGHKS and CDR2 is YYEKEE (reference sequence). CDR3: CASSLRASILNPEQYF. The CDR3 coding sequence is TGTGCCAGCAGCTTGAGGGCTTCAATACTAAATCCCGAGCAGTACTTC.

This chain joins TRBV28 and TRBJ2-7; possibly TRBD1 for D (6 bases). CDR1 and CDR2 (germline): MDHEN, SYDVKM. Trimming left V 10 bases short and J 1 base short, with 11 bases between. CDR3 length equals 12 residues. The DNA of the CDR3 is TGTGCCACCCAACAGGGTTCCTACGAGCAGTACTTC. Its translation: CATQQGSYEQYF. The whole variable domain, filled in from reference TRBV28 and TRBJ2-7, reads DVKVTQSSRYLVKRTGEKVFLECVQDMDHENMFWYRQDPGLGLRLIYFSYDVKMKEKGDIPEGYSVSREKKERFSLILESASTNQTSMYLCATQQGSYEQYFGPGTRLTVT.

This clone has only a few counts. Here the CDR3 reads CASSWTGDTQYF. DNA of the CDR3: TGTGCCAGCAGCTGGACAGGGGATACGCAGTATTTT. The chain employs TRBV7-9 and TRBJ2-3; 8 bases fit TRBD1. V shed 4 bases, J shed 6 bases, and the junction held 0 bases outside the gene matches. Germline V gene data show CDR1 as SEHNR and CDR2 as FQNEAQ (reference sequence). This CDR3 is 12 amino acids long. The full variable domain, its missing parts supplied by reference TRBV7-9 and TRBJ2-3, is DTGVSQNPRHKITKRGQNVTFRCDPISEHNRLYWYRQTLGQGPEFLTYFQNEAQLEKSRLLSDRFSAERPKGSFSTLEIQRTEQGDSAMYLCASSWTGDTQYFGPGTRLTVL.